The rows below give T cell receptor beta chains drawn from one sample of a study of blood T cell repertoires in COVID-19. Sequenced by immunoSEQ multiplex PCR; TCRdb stores in-frame clones only, minus some. Altogether some 450,000 clones are present, 88% being singletons, with the ten largest covering roughly an eighth. Material for sequencing was peripheral blood. The receptors shown here come from a woman aged 50 to 60 with COVID-19, enrolled during active disease. Each CDR3 is given with its conserved first and last residue. Each record gives: CDR3 protein, CDR3 DNA, D gene, V gene, clone size, J gene. The D gene is left open where the match is weak. Rows give clone size only sometimes, using once, few, many, or a class for an expanded clone.

cdr3_aa: CAIRASGGLSLREQYF; cdr3_nt: TGTGCCATCAGGGCTAGCGGGGGGCTCTCCCTTCGGGAGCAGTACTTC; d_call: TRBD2; v_call: TRBV10-3; clone_size: .; j_call: TRBJ2-7
cdr3_aa: CAWSVGTSYEQYF; cdr3_nt: TGTGCCTGGAGTGTAGGGACTTCCTACGAGCAGTACTTC; d_call: .; v_call: TRBV30; clone_size: .; j_call: TRBJ2-7
cdr3_aa: CASSYRGLYEQYF; cdr3_nt: TGTGCCAGCAGTTACAGGGGGCTCTACGAGCAGTACTTC; d_call: TRBD1; v_call: TRBV6-2/TRBV6-3; clone_size: .; j_call: TRBJ2-7
cdr3_aa: CAWSVRGQGAFEQYF; cdr3_nt: TGTGCCTGGAGTGTACGTGGACAGGGGGCGTTCGAGCAGTACTTC; d_call: TRBD1; v_call: TRBV30; clone_size: once; j_call: TRBJ2-7
cdr3_aa: CASSTPGGLPGELFF; cdr3_nt: TGTGCCAGCAGCACGCCTGGGGGCCTTCCCGGGGAGCTGTTTTTT; d_call: .; v_call: TRBV7-2; clone_size: .; j_call: TRBJ2-2
cdr3_aa: CAISESGGEAFF; cdr3_nt: TGTGCCATCAGTGAGTCGGGGGGTGAAGCTTTCTTT; d_call: .; v_call: TRBV10-3; clone_size: .; j_call: TRBJ1-1
cdr3_aa: CASSLAGADYEQYF; cdr3_nt: TGTGCCAGCAGCTTAGCGGGGGCGGACTACGAGCAGTACTTC; d_call: .; v_call: TRBV7-9; clone_size: .; j_call: TRBJ2-7
cdr3_aa: CASSPAPGGNTEAFF; cdr3_nt: TGTGCCAGTAGTCCCGCACCCGGGGGGAACACTGAAGCTTTCTTT; d_call: .; v_call: TRBV19; clone_size: .; j_call: TRBJ1-1
cdr3_aa: CASSLAAVNTEAFF; cdr3_nt: TGCGCCAGCAGCTTGGCCGCGGTGAACACTGAAGCTTTCTTT; d_call: .; v_call: TRBV5-1; clone_size: .; j_call: TRBJ1-1
cdr3_aa: CASSFQGVTEAFF; cdr3_nt: TGTGCCAGCAGCTTCCAGGGGGTCACTGAAGCTTTCTTT; d_call: TRBD1; v_call: TRBV5-4; clone_size: .; j_call: TRBJ1-1
cdr3_aa: CASNEVRVVTEAFF; cdr3_nt: TGTGCCAGCAATGAAGTCAGGGTGGTTACTGAAGCTTTCTTT; d_call: .; v_call: TRBV2; clone_size: .; j_call: TRBJ1-1
cdr3_aa: CASSKGGQGNTGELFF; cdr3_nt: TGTGCCAGCAGCAAAGGGGGACAGGGGAACACCGGGGAGCTGTTTTTT; d_call: .; v_call: TRBV21-1; clone_size: .; j_call: TRBJ2-2
cdr3_aa: CACTRGQQIYTEAFF; cdr3_nt: TGTGCCTGCACCAGGGGACAGCAAATCTACACTGAAGCTTTCTTT; d_call: TRBD1; v_call: TRBV30; clone_size: .; j_call: TRBJ1-1
cdr3_aa: CAWSGTSGGETQYF; cdr3_nt: TGTGCCTGGAGTGGGACATCCGGAGGGGAGACCCAGTACTTC; d_call: .; v_call: TRBV30; clone_size: .; j_call: TRBJ2-5
cdr3_aa: CASSYSSLGAGVGREQYF; cdr3_nt: TGTGCCAGCAGTTACTCGAGCCTCGGGGCAGGGGTAGGTCGCGAGCAGTACTTC; d_call: .; v_call: TRBV6-2/TRBV6-3; clone_size: .; j_call: TRBJ2-7